The entry that follows covers one TCR beta chain sequence. Its target is not known. TCRdb passed the RT-PCR reads through MiXCR, listing each CDR3 protein once. Among more than 700,000 distinct CDR3 sequences listed, around 20% were seen once. The sample is drawn from a study of response to subunit inactivated influenza vaccine. Study-wide findings and caveats: There was a suggestion from the authors that each seasonal influenza vaccination recruits few new T cells.

The source material was PBMCs from blood, sampled more than 4 days after vaccination. The TCR sequence derives from a man in his forties or fifties who received an inactivated influenza vaccine.

The CDR3 DNA follows: TGTGCCAGCAGTTCACAGGGCCCCATCAATCAGCCCCAGCATTTT. Translated, it gives CASSSQGPINQPQHF. The V call is TRBV12-3 or TRBV12-4, the J call TRBJ1-5; possible D gene TRBD1, 6 bases. The germline V and J ends were trimmed by 4 bases and 3 bases, with 13 bases remaining between them. The CDR3 runs 15 residues.